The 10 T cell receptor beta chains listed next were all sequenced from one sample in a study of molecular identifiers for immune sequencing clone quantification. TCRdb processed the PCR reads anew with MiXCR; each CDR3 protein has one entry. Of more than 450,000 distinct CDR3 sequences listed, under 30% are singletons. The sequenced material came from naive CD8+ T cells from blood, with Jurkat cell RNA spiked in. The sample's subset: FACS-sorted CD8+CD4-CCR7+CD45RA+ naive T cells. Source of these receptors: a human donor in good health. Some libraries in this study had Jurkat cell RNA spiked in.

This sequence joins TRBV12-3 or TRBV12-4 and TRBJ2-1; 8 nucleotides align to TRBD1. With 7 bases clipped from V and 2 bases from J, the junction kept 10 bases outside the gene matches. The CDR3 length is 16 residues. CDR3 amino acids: CASTGRTGSTYNEQFF. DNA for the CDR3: TGTGCCAGCACCGGCCGGACAGGGAGTACCTACAATGAGCAGTTCTTC.

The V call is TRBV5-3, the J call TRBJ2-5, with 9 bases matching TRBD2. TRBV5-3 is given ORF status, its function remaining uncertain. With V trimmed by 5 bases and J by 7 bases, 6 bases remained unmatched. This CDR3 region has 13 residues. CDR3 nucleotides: TGTGCCAGAAGGCGGACTAGCGACGGGACCCAGTACTTC. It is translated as CARRRTSDGTQYF.

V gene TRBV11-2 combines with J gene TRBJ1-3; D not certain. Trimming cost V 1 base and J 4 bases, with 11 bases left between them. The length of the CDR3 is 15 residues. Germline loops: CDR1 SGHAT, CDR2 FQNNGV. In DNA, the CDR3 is TGTGCCAGCAGCTTAGGCCGGGGTTCCGGAAACACCATATATTTT. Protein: CASSLGRGSGNTIYF.

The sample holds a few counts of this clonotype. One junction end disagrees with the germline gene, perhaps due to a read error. The CDR3 nucleotides are TGTAGTAGCCGGGGAGGGAGCACTGAAGCTTTCTTT. Its translation: CSSRGGSTEAFF. J is TRBJ1-1 and V is TRBV29-1, with D unresolved. The CDR3 covers 12 residues. Germline assignment: CDR1 SQVTM and CDR2 ANQGSEA.

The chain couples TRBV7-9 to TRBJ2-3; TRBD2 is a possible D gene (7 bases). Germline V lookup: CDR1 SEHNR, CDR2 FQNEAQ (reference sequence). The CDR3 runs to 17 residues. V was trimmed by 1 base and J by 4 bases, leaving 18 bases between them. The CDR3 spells CASSLGVGGGQSDTQYF. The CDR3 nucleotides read TGTGCCAGCAGCTTAGGCGTAGGCGGGGGCCAATCAGATACGCAGTATTTT.

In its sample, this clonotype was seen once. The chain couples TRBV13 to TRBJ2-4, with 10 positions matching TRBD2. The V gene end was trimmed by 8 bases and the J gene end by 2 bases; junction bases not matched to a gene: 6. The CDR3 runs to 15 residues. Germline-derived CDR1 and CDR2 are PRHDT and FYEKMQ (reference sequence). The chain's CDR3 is CASALAGGTKNIQYF. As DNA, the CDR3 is TGTGCCAGCGCATTAGCGGGAGGAACCAAAAACATTCAGTACTTC.

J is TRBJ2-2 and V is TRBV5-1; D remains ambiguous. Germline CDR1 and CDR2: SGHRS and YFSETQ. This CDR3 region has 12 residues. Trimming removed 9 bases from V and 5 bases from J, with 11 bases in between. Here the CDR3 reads CATTQPTGELFF. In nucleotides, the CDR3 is TGCGCCACCACTCAACCGACCGGGGAGCTGTTTTTT. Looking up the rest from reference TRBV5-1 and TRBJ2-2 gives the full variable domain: KAGVTQTPRYLIKTRGQQVTLSCSPISGHRSVSWYQQTPGQGLQFLFEYFSETQRNKGNFPGRFSGRQFSNSRSEMNVSTLELGDSALYLCATTQPTGELFFGEGSRLTVL.

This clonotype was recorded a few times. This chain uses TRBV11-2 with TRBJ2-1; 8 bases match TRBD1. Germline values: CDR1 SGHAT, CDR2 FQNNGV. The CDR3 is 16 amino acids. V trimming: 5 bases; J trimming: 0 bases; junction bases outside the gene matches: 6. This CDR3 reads CASSGDRGGSYNEQFF. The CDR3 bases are TGTGCCAGCAGCGGTGACAGGGGCGGCTCCTACAATGAGCAGTTCTTC.

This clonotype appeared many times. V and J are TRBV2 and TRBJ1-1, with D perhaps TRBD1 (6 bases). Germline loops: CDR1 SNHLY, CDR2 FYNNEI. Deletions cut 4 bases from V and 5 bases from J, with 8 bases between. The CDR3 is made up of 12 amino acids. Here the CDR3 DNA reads TGTGCCAGCAGTGGAAGGGGGACTGAAGCTTTCTTT. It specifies CASSGRGTEAFF.

As DNA, the CDR3 is TGTGCCAGCAGCTCGATCGGGGATAGCACAGATACGCAGTATTTT. Its protein is CASSSIGDSTDTQYF. The chain couples TRBV5-4 to TRBJ2-3, with a possible D match to TRBD2 (5 bases). Germline V lookup: CDR1 SGHNT, CDR2 YYREEE (reference sequence). Between the trimmed V and J ends, which lost 3 bases and 0 bases, there was a span of 11 bases. The CDR3 covers 15 residues.